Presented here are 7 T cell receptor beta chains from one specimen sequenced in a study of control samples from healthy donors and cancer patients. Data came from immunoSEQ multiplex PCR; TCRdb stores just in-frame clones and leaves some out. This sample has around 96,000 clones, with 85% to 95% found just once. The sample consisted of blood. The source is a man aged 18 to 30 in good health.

CDR3 DNA: TGTGCCAGCAGCTTGGTGCAGGGGTTAAGGGAGCAGTTCTTC. It codes for CASSLVQGLREQFF. The chain is built from TRBV5-4 and TRBJ2-1, with D possibly being TRBD1 (6 bases). The CDR3 sequence is 14 residues long. Looked up from germline, CDR1 is SGHNT and CDR2 is YYREEE (reference sequence). The ends were cut back, 0 bases at V and 10 bases at J, with 14 bases in the middle.

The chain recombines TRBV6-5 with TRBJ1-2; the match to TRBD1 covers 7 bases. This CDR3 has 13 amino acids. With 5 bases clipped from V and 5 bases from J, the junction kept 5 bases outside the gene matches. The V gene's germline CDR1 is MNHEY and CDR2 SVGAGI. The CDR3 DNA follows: TGTGCCAGCAGTACAGGGGAAGGATATGGCTACACCTTC. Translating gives CASSTGEGYGYTF.

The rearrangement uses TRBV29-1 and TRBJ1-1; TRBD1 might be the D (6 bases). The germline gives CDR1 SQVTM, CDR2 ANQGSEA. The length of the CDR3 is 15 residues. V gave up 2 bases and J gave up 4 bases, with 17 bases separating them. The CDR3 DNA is TGCAGCGTTGAATCTGCCCGGGGGCGCGGCACTGAAGCTTTCTTT. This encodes CSVESARGRGTEAFF.

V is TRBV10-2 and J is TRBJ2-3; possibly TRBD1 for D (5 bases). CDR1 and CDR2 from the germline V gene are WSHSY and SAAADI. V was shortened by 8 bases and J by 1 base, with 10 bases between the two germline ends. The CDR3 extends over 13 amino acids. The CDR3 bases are TGCGCCAGCCTGGGGCTTCGCACAGATACGCAGTATTTT. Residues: CASLGLRTDTQYF.

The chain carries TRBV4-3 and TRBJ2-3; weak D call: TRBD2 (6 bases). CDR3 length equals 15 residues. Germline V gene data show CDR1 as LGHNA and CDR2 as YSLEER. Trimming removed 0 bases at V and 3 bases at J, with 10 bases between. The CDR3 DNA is TGCGCCAGCAGCCAAGAAAGTGGGGGGACAGATACGCAGTATTTT. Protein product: CASSQESGGTDTQYF.

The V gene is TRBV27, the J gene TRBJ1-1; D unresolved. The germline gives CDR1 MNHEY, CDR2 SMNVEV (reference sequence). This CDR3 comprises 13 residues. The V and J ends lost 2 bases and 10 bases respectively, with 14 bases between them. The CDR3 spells CASSLRPMARAFF. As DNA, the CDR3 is TGTGCCAGCAGTTTACGTCCGATGGCGCGAGCTTTCTTT.

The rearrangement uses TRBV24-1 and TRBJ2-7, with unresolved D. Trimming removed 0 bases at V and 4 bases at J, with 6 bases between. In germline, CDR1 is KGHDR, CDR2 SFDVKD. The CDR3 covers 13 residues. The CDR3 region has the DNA TGTGCCACCAGTGATTTGGAGTTTTACGAGCAGTACTTC. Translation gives CATSDLEFYEQYF.